This TCR beta chain was documented in a study of blood T cell repertoires in COVID-19. At the level of the study: Donors in the United States, Italy and Spain gave samples during acute or convalescent COVID-19. The cDNA or gDNA used as material had been derived from T cells, B-cell-depleted T cells, or PBMCs.

Two negative PCRs, clearance, or symptom resolution characterized the recovered Cohort 3 donors. The CDR3 spans 16 residues. J gave up 4 bases and V 5 bases, and 4 bases lay outside the gene matches. From germline, CDR1 is SGHRS and CDR2 YFSETQ. Some clones are missing from TCRdb's copy, which holds only in-frame ones; the method was immunoSEQ multiplex PCR. The table records about 150,000 clones, around four fifths of them present only once. The sample consisted of PBMCs or T cells enriched from blood (not recorded which). The origin of this receptor is a woman aged 50 to 60 who had recovered from COVID-19. V usage is TRBV5-1 and J usage is TRBJ2-3; 16 bases are a match to TRBD2. The CDR3 DNA reads TGCGCCAGCAGGTCCGGGACTAGCGGGGGGGCAGATACGCAGTATTTT. Protein: CASRSGTSGGADTQYF. The full variable domain, rest sourced from reference TRBV5-1 and TRBJ2-3, is KAGVTQTPRYLIKTRGQQVTLSCSPISGHRSVSWYQQTPGQGLQFLFEYFSETQRNKGNFPGRFSGRQFSNSRSEMNVSTLELGDSALYLCASRSGTSGGADTQYFGPGTRLTVL.